This T cell receptor (beta chain) derives from a study of blood T cells in healthy people across ages. The use of a sample-barcoded 5' primer and a J-beta primer mix characterized a second PCR of about 7 to 12 cycles. TCRdb called the 5' RACE reads again in MiXCR, with one record for every CDR3 protein. The repertoire holds around 780,000 distinct CDR3 sequences, with under 30% as singletons. The CDR3 loop spans 16 amino acids. Trimming took 0 bases from V and 0 from J, leaving 11 bases between them. Germline CDR1 reads MGHRA; CDR2 reads YSYEKL. Remarks on this clonotype: Its specificity is not known.

Regarding the study as a whole: Diversity figures based on one million T cells were deemed too low.

There were healthy Caucasian individuals from Russia, aged about 6 to 95, serving as donors. The authors isolated at least 6.5 million PBMCs per sample. The same sample was also used in a study of T cells of mothers and their children.

V and J are TRBV4-1 and TRBJ2-5; a weak D match, TRBD1 (6 bases). Sample: blood. This clonotype was sampled from a boy aged 5-17 years in good health. Written as DNA, the CDR3 is TGCGCCAGCAGCCAAGATCCGCAGGGGAACCAAGAGACCCAGTACTTC. It translates to CASSQDPQGNQETQYF.